The text below deals with one TCR beta chain. What it recognizes is unknown. PCR employed 60 Vbeta and 13 Jbeta primers. This table comes from immunoSEQ multiplex PCR, and its TCRdb copy is limited to in-frame clones, with some not included. This sample has about 190,000 clones, with around four fifths found just once. The sample belongs to a study of cytomegalovirus exposure and HLA in healthy donors. Study-wide background: In terms of ancestry, the Caucasian-associated cluster contained roughly 81% of the roughly 360 genotyped donors. General observations from the study: Researchers reported in a later analysis that a missense DCLRE1C variant was tied to TCR beta V- and J-gene trimming. Associated with HLA alleles at 0.05 false discovery rate in a later analysis were over 15,000 TCR beta sequences. Differences between HLA loci emerged in a later analysis of TCR association rates, with DRB1 most and HLA-C fewest.

The CDR3 totals 15 residues. Trimming stripped 0 bases from V and 0 bases from J, with 10 bases between. Germline CDR1 SGHRS, CDR2 YFSETQ. The source of this sequence is a woman in her 50s in good health and CMV-seropositive. Material for sequencing was PBMCs. This chain links TRBV5-1 with TRBJ2-7; D is unclear. As DNA, the CDR3 is TGCGCCAGCAGCTTGGACAGCTTAAACTCCTACGAGCAGTACTTC. Amino acid sequence: CASSLDSLNSYEQYF.